Each of the 20 T cell receptor beta chains below was sequenced from the same sample in a study of a mutant IDH1 vaccine in newly diagnosed glioma. These receptors have no identified antigens. Stated time point: week 47, end of study. Doses of 300 ug of mutant IDH1 20-mer peptide were given with topical imiquimod. Clones were sequenced by immunoSEQ multiplex PCR, and TCRdb holds only the in-frame ones, with some missing. The sample includes almost 95,000 clones, roughly 91% seen only once; the top ten take 0.75% to 0.95%. The material was PBMCs, obtained from a glioma patient whose treatment included an IDH1 peptide vaccine. These receptors were taken from a woman in her fifties or sixties with glioma.

This sequence joins TRBV9 and TRBJ2-5; TRBD2 agrees at 11 bases. The V and J ends lost 0 bases and 5 bases, in that order; junction bases with no gene match: 9. The CDR3 extends over 17 amino acids. Germline V gives CDR1 SGDLS, CDR2 YYNGEE. The chain's CDR3 is CASSVAVAGGPGETQYF. Here the CDR3 DNA reads TGTGCCAGCAGCGTAGCAGTAGCGGGAGGGCCGGGGGAGACCCAGTACTTC. Full variable domain (missing parts from reference TRBV9 and TRBJ2-5): DSGVTQTPKHLITATGQRVTLRCSPRSGDLSVYWYQQSLDQGLQFLIQYYNGEERAKGNILERFSAQQFPDLHSELNLSSLELGDSALYFCASSVAVAGGPGETQYFGPGTRLLVL.

The V call is TRBV28, the J call TRBJ2-5; D remains ambiguous. This CDR3 contains 13 residues. V was clipped by 3 bases and J by 4 bases, with 9 bases between them. The V gene's germline CDR1 is MDHEN and CDR2 SYDVKM. CDR3 protein: CASSLGKRETQYF. As DNA, the CDR3 is TGTGCCAGCAGTTTGGGGAAGAGAGAGACCCAGTACTTC.

This chain joins TRBV5-1 and TRBJ1-1, with a tentative D call TRBD1 (6 bases). CDR3 size: 14 residues. The germline V gene has CDR1 SGHRS and CDR2 YFSETQ. V was clipped by 5 bases and J by 3 bases, with 14 bases between them. In DNA form, the CDR3 reads TGCGCCAGCAGAAGACAGGCGATGGACACTGAAGCTTTCTTT. The encoded protein is CASRRQAMDTEAFF.

This clone was seen a single time. The rearrangement joins TRBV7-9 to TRBJ2-4, with a tentative D call TRBD1 (6 bases). The V gene's germline CDR1 is SEHNR and CDR2 FQNEAQ (reference sequence). The CDR3 has 15 residues. Trimming took off 1 base at V and 7 bases at J, with 14 bases between the two ends. CDR3 bases: TGTGCCAGCAGCTTAGTTGGGGGCTTCGGTAACATTCAGTACTTC. Its translation: CASSLVGGFGNIQYF. The full variable domain, its missing parts supplied by reference TRBV7-9 and TRBJ2-4, is DTGVSQNPRHKITKRGQNVTFRCDPISEHNRLYWYRQTLGQGPEFLTYFQNEAQLEKSRLLSDRFSAERPKGSFSTLEIQRTEQGDSAMYLCASSLVGGFGNIQYFGAGTRLSVL.

Here the CDR3 reads CASSFTGGLTYEQYF. The CDR3 nucleotides read TGTGCCAGCAGCTTTACAGGGGGTCTCACTTACGAGCAGTACTTC. This sequence joins TRBV9 and TRBJ2-7; 8 bases are shared with TRBD1. Trimming cost V 4 bases and J 4 bases; bases outside gene matches: 10. This CDR3 region has 15 residues. Germline CDR1 reads SGDLS; CDR2 reads YYNGEE.

This clone was seen only once. The V call is TRBV19, the J call TRBJ1-2; 9 positions agree with TRBD1. With 5 bases clipped from V and 4 bases from J, the junction kept 5 bases outside the gene matches. This CDR3 is 14 amino acids long. Germline CDR1 reads LNHDA; CDR2 reads SQIVND (reference sequence). The CDR3 sequence: CASSPTGGFYGYTF. The CDR3 DNA reads TGTGCCAGTAGTCCGACAGGGGGATTCTATGGCTACACCTTC.

The chain has TRBV19 and TRBJ1-1; no definite D call. Germline values: CDR1 LNHDA, CDR2 SQIVND (reference sequence). The length of the CDR3 is 14 residues. Trimming stripped 0 bases from V and 1 base from J, with 6 bases between. Written as DNA, the CDR3 is TGTGCCAGTAGTATAGATGGCAGGAACACTGAAGCTTTCTTT. Encoded protein: CASSIDGRNTEAFF.

This clone was seen ten or more times. V usage is TRBV19 and J usage is TRBJ1-4, with TRBD1 matching 9 bases. This CDR3 region has 14 residues. J lost 8 bases, V lost 7 bases, and 8 bases had no gene match. CDR1 is LNHDA and CDR2 is SQIVND in the germline V gene (reference sequence). CDR3 sequence (DNA): TGTGCCAGTACCCTACAGGGGGCAAACGAAAAACTGTTTTTT. Its protein product is CASTLQGANEKLFF.

The rearrangement links TRBV7-9 to TRBJ2-3; D unclear. Looked up from germline, CDR1 is SEHNR and CDR2 is FQNEAQ (reference sequence). Deletions cut 10 bases from V and 4 bases from J, with 12 bases between. This CDR3 spans 12 amino acids. CDR3 sequence (DNA): TGTGCCACGGTAGGAGTCCCAGATACGCAGTATTTT. Protein: CATVGVPDTQYF.

The chain couples TRBV7-2 to TRBJ2-1; 11 nucleotides agree with TRBD2. Looked up from germline, CDR1 is SGHTA and CDR2 is FQGNSA. The trim removed 6 bases at V and 10 bases at J, leaving 8 bases unmatched. The length of the CDR3 is 14 residues. The CDR3 bases are TGTGCCAGCAGGATAGCGGGAGGGAAGGTGGAGCAGTTCTTC. The encoded protein is CASRIAGGKVEQFF. Supplemented by reference TRBV7-2 and TRBJ2-1, the full variable domain reads GAGVSQSPSNKVTEKGKDVELRCDPISGHTALYWYRQSLGQGLEFLIYFQGNSAPDKSGLPSDRFSAERTGGSVSTLTIQRTQQEDSAVYLCASRIAGGKVEQFFGPGTRLTVL.

The J gene is TRBJ2-3, the V gene TRBV6-1; D gene unclear. Germline V gene data show CDR1 as MNHNS and CDR2 as SASEGT. The CDR3 loop spans 16 amino acids. V was trimmed by 2 bases and J by 0 bases, leaving 12 bases between them. The CDR3 DNA follows: TGTGCCAGCAGTGAAAGAGGTAGTCCTAGCACAGATACGCAGTATTTT. As protein: CASSERGSPSTDTQYF.

This chain connects TRBV18 to TRBJ2-1; 10 bases fit TRBD1. CDR1 and CDR2 from the germline V gene are KGHSH and LQKENI. With V trimmed by 3 bases and J by 8 bases, 16 bases remained unmatched. The CDR3 spans 18 residues. In nucleotides, the CDR3 is TGTGCCAGCTCACCTGACCAAATCGGGACAGGGGAAGGAGATGAGCAGTTCTTC. It yields the protein CASSPDQIGTGEGDEQFF.

The chain is built from TRBV28 and TRBJ2-2, with D perhaps TRBD1 (6 bases). Trimming cost V 8 bases and J 2 bases, with 9 bases left between them. This CDR3 contains 13 residues. The germline V gene has CDR1 MDHEN and CDR2 SYDVKM. In nucleotides, the CDR3 is TGTGCCAGCTTGGACAGCAACACCGGGGAGCTGTTTTTT. It is translated as CASLDSNTGELFF.

This clone has more than one count but fewer than ten. The chain combines TRBV6-4 with TRBJ1-3; D is unclear. Per germline, CDR1 MRHNA and CDR2 SNTAGT. The germline V and J ends were trimmed by 3 bases and 0 bases, with 3 bases remaining between them. This CDR3 spans 13 amino acids. The CDR3 coding sequence is TGTGCCAGCAGTGAGAGCTCTGGAAACACCATATATTTT. As protein: CASSESSGNTIYF.

The chain joins TRBV5-5 to TRBJ1-5, with 7 nucleotides matching TRBD1. Germline CDR1 SGHKS, CDR2 YYEKEE (reference sequence). The CDR3 extends over 17 amino acids. J lost 0 bases, V lost 1 base, and 7 bases had no gene match. The CDR3 nucleotides are TGTGCCAGCAGCTTGAGACAGGGACAGTATAGCAATCAGCCCCAGCATTTT. The encoded protein is CASSLRQGQYSNQPQHF.

V gene TRBV5-1 combines with J gene TRBJ1-2; tentatively, D is TRBD1 (6 bases). From germline, CDR1 is SGHRS and CDR2 YFSETQ. CDR3 length: 15 amino acids. V was clipped by 5 bases and J by 2 bases, with 16 bases between them. CDR3 region: CASSAEQGRNYGYTF. For the CDR3, the DNA is TGCGCCAGCAGTGCGGAACAGGGTCGGAACTATGGCTACACCTTC. The full variable domain, with the rest looked up from reference TRBV5-1 and TRBJ1-2, is KAGVTQTPRYLIKTRGQQVTLSCSPISGHRSVSWYQQTPGQGLQFLFEYFSETQRNKGNFPGRFSGRQFSNSRSEMNVSTLELGDSALYLCASSAEQGRNYGYTFGSGTRLTVV.

The gene calls are TRBV5-4 and TRBJ2-3, with 7 bases fitting TRBD2. Losses at the gene ends were 9 bases for V and 5 bases for J; bases not matched to a gene: 15. The CDR3 totals 15 residues. CDR1 is SGHNT, CDR2 YYREEE, per germline (reference sequence). The DNA for the CDR3 is TGTGCCACCTCTTCTAAGAGGGAGGGCCGAGATACGCAGTATTTT. This encodes CATSSKREGRDTQYF.

The chain combines TRBV7-9 with TRBJ2-5, with a tentative D call TRBD1 (6 bases). The CDR3 length is 15 residues. V dropped 5 bases and J dropped 5 bases, with 18 bases sitting between them. CDR1 and CDR2 from the germline V gene are SEHNR and FQNEAQ (reference sequence). CDR3 residues: CASSPGVEGLETQYF. The CDR3 nucleotides are TGTGCCAGCAGCCCAGGGGTAGAGGGGCTGGAGACCCAGTACTTC.

The chain employs TRBV4-1 and TRBJ2-1; D possibly matches TRBD1 or TRBD2 (5 bases each). V lost 3 bases to trimming and J lost 5 bases, with 14 bases between them. Germline V gene lookup returns CDR1 MGHRA and CDR2 YSYEKL. CDR3 length: 15 amino acids. CDR3 in amino acids: CASSQAGTGNNEQFF. For the CDR3, the DNA is TGCGCCAGCAGCCAGGCCGGGACGGGAAACAATGAGCAGTTCTTC.

The genes are TRBV28 and TRBJ1-3; D uncertain. The CDR3 sequence is 11 residues long. V lost 7 bases and J lost 4, with 5 bases in between. From germline, CDR1 is MDHEN and CDR2 SYDVKM. The CDR3: CASTLGNTIYF. The DNA of the CDR3 is TGTGCCAGCACCCTGGGAAACACCATATATTTT.